These T cell receptor beta chains were read from a single sample in a study of Ad26.COV2.S vaccination and SARS-CoV-2 variants. Libraries were prepared by immunoSEQ multiplex PCR; TCRdb keeps only in-frame clonotypes and omits some of them. This table has some 420,000 clones, roughly 88% appearing once. Source: peripheral blood, taken in a trial of Ad26.COV2.S vaccine versus placebo. Receptor source: a person between 18 and 65 years old who received the Ad26.COV2.S COVID-19 vaccine or a placebo. Both conserved end residues are part of each CDR3. D genes are given only for firm matches. The size of a clone is reported for some rows only, either as once, few or many, or as a class for expanded clones.

j_call clone_size d_call v_call cdr3_nt cdr3_aa
TRBJ2-3 NA TRBD2 TRBV19 TGTGCCAGTACCATGGGACTAGCAACAGATACGCAGTATTTT CASTMGLATDTQYF
TRBJ1-1 NA NA TRBV11-3 TGTGCCAGCAGTCAAGGGTCTGGTCTTTGCGAAGCTTTCTTT CASSQGSGLCEAFF
TRBJ2-3 NA NA TRBV5-1 TGCGCCAGCAGCTCCCGGTTAGGGCTCGGGGCGGAAGGTACGCAGTATTTT CASSSRLGLGAEGTQYF
TRBJ2-1 NA TRBD2 TRBV9 TGTGCCAGCAGCGGACGACTAGCGGGAAGCTACAATGAGCAGTTCTTC CASSGRLAGSYNEQFF
TRBJ2-4 NA NA TRBV29-1 TGCAGCGTTGAATCGTTGCGTCGACCCCCATTACGGCTCGCTGAGGCCAAAAACATTCAGTACTTC CSVESLRRPPLRLAEAKNIQYF
TRBJ2-1 NA TRBD2 TRBV7-2 TGTGCCAGCAGCTTACTCCTAGCGGGGGGGCCGAATGAGCAGTTCTTC CASSLLLAGGPNEQFF
TRBJ1-3 NA TRBD1 TRBV7-2 TGTGCCAGCAGCTCAAAACCAACAGGGGGCAACTCTGGAAACACCATATATTTT CASSSKPTGGNSGNTIYF
TRBJ1-3 NA NA TRBV7-9 TGTGCCAGCAGCTCCAGGGACCCAGGAAACACCATATATTTT CASSSRDPGNTIYF
TRBJ2-7 NA NA TRBV29-1 TGCAGCGTCCCTAAGGTGGGCCGGCAGGGGGGGTACGAGCAGTACTTC CSVPKVGRQGGYEQYF
TRBJ2-3 NA NA TRBV5-1 TGCGCCAGCAGCTTGGCCGGCAGGGAAACCTGGGCTACGCAGTATTTT CASSLAGRETWATQYF
TRBJ2-7 NA NA TRBV11-2 TGTGCCAGCAGCGAAGCCTCCACCTACGAGCAGTACTTC CASSEASTYEQYF
TRBJ2-1 few NA TRBV30 TGTGCCTGGAGGGCGGGCTGGAATGAGCAGTTCTTC CAWRAGWNEQFF
TRBJ1-2 NA NA TRBV28 TGTGCCAGCAGTTCTAGACAGGCTATAGGCTACACCTTC CASSSRQAIGYTF
TRBJ1-2 NA NA TRBV28 TGTGCCAGCAGTCCCCCCTCGGGCCTCAACTATGGCTACACCTTC CASSPPSGLNYGYTF
TRBJ2-7 NA NA TRBV14 TGTGCCAGCAGCCAAGCCTTTCTATACGAGCAGTACTTC CASSQAFLYEQYF
TRBJ1-5 NA NA TRBV7-8 TGTGCCAGCAGTCCGGCCGGTTCTAATCAGCCCCAGCATTTT CASSPAGSNQPQHF
TRBJ1-2 NA TRBD1 TRBV6-5 TGTGCCAGCAGCCCAAGACAGGGGGCTTCGGGCTACACCTTC CASSPRQGASGYTF
TRBJ1-3 NA NA TRBV4-1 TGCGCCAGCAGCCAAGTAGGCAGGGGCCGCTCTGGAAACACCATATATTTT CASSQVGRGRSGNTIYF
TRBJ1-1 NA NA TRBV30 TGTGCCTGGAGTGTGGGTTTGTGGATCGGAAACACTGAAGCTTTCTTT CAWSVGLWIGNTEAFF
TRBJ2-1 NA NA TRBV29-1 TGCAGCGTCGTCCCGGTGGGCTCACCCTACAATGAGCAGTTCTTC CSVVPVGSPYNEQFF
TRBJ1-2 NA NA TRBV7-2 TGTGCCAGCAGCTCACCCCGGGGCGGTGGACAGCTTTATGGCTACACCTTC CASSSPRGGGQLYGYTF
TRBJ2-2 once TRBD1 TRBV5-1 TGCGCCAGCGGACAGGGTAACACCGGGGAGCTGTTTTTT CASGQGNTGELFF
TRBJ2-7 NA NA TRBV14 TGTGCCAGCAGCCAAGATAGGGGACGAGAGCAGTACTTC CASSQDRGREQYF
TRBJ1-1 NA NA TRBV6-5 TGTGCCAGCAGTTACTCCTCCTCGTGGGTTGAAGCTTTCTTT CASSYSSSWVEAFF
TRBJ1-4 NA NA TRBV11-3 TGTGCCAGCAGCTTTCGAGTTTATGGGGAAAAACTGTTTTTT CASSFRVYGEKLFF
TRBJ2-5 NA TRBD2 TRBV6-2/TRBV6-3 TGTGCCAGCAGTTACCGGCGGGGGGCTCTTGAGACCCAGTACTTC CASSYRRGALETQYF
TRBJ2-3 NA NA TRBV5-1 TGCGCCAGCAGCTCCGGGACTAGCACAGATACGCAGTATTTT CASSSGTSTDTQYF
TRBJ2-5 NA NA TRBV5-4 TGTGCCAGCAGCCAGTTGGGGACTGGGACCCAGTACTTC CASSQLGTGTQYF
TRBJ1-2 NA TRBD1 TRBV15 TGTGCCACCAGCCGATACAGGGGGGACTATGGCTACACCTTC CATSRYRGDYGYTF
TRBJ1-3 NA TRBD1 TRBV9 TGTGCCAGCAGCGTAGTCGGGACAGCCTCTGGAAACACCATATATTTT CASSVVGTASGNTIYF
TRBJ1-4 NA NA TRBV2 TGTGCCAGCAGTTTGGCGTTTGGAAAACTGTTTTTT CASSLAFGKLFF
TRBJ1-2 NA NA TRBV2 TGTGCCAGCAGTGACAGGATAGCTTTCTATGGCTACACCTTC CASSDRIAFYGYTF
TRBJ2-7 NA NA TRBV7-9 TGTGCCAGCAGCTTAGTAGGCGACAGCAACTACGAGCAGTACTTC CASSLVGDSNYEQYF
TRBJ2-2 once TRBD2 TRBV28 TGTGCCAGCAGTTCGATAGGACTAGCGGGGGAGAACACCGGGGAGCTGTTTTTT CASSSIGLAGENTGELFF
TRBJ2-6 NA TRBD2 TRBV7-2 TGTGCCAGCAGCTTAGCCGGGGGGAACTCTGGGGCCAACGTCCTGACTTTC CASSLAGGNSGANVLTF
TRBJ1-2 NA NA TRBV9 TGTGCCAGCAGCGTTACAGGGACGGGTGGCTACACCTTC CASSVTGTGGYTF
TRBJ2-4 once TRBD2 TRBV10-3 TGTGCCATCAGCGTTTCGGTCGGCGTCCCGGGGCTAGCGGGGCCCCAATTAGCCAAAAACATTCAGTACTTC CAISVSVGVPGLAGPQLAKNIQYF
TRBJ1-2 NA NA TRBV9 TGTGCCAGCAGCGTAGCGGTGGGCGCGGGTGGCTACACCTTC CASSVAVGAGGYTF
TRBJ1-5 NA NA TRBV28 TGTGCCAGCTACAGTTTGATGGGAGACAATCAGCCCCAGCATTTT CASYSLMGDNQPQHF
TRBJ1-1 NA NA TRBV28 TGTGCCAGCAGTTTGTTTCTTCGGGGGTTAAACACTGAAGCTTTCTTT CASSLFLRGLNTEAFF
TRBJ2-7 NA TRBD1 TRBV7-9 TGTGCCAGCAGCTCGAGGGATGCAGGGGGTTACGAGCAGTACTTC CASSSRDAGGYEQYF
TRBJ2-3 NA NA TRBV7-8 TGTGCCAGCTCCCTCACAGGAGTAAGCACAGATACGCAGTATTTT CASSLTGVSTDTQYF
TRBJ2-1 NA NA TRBV19 TGTGCCAGTAGTGTACAGGGAGTGGGGAATGAGCAGTTCTTC CASSVQGVGNEQFF
TRBJ1-1 few NA TRBV7-2 TGTGCCAGCAGCTTAAAGGGGAAAGAAGCTTTCTTT CASSLKGKEAFF
TRBJ2-7 NA NA TRBV3-1/TRBV3-2 TGTGCCAGCAGCCAAGGGGGACGCGAGCAGTACTTC CASSQGGREQYF
TRBJ2-6 NA TRBD1 TRBV6-2/TRBV6-3 TGTGCCAGCAGTTACTCGATCCCCGGACAGGGCTTATCTGGGGCCAACGTCCTGACTTTC CASSYSIPGQGLSGANVLTF
TRBJ1-1 NA NA TRBV6-5 TGTGCCAGCAAGGCGAGCACTGAAGCTTTCTTT CASKASTEAFF
TRBJ2-7 NA NA TRBV24-1 TGTGCCACCAGTGATTTCGTTGACGAGCAGTACTTC CATSDFVDEQYF
TRBJ2-2 NA NA TRBV4-1 TGCGCCAGCAGCCAGGCCTCAATGGCAGGGGCCGGGGAGCTGTTTTTT CASSQASMAGAGELFF
TRBJ2-7 NA TRBD1 TRBV3-1/TRBV3-2 TGTGCCAGCAGCCAGAAAACAGGGGCCCACGAGCAGTACTTC CASSQKTGAHEQYF
TRBJ1-6 NA TRBD1 TRBV5-1 TGCGCCAGCAGCTTGGAGGGACAGGGGCGAAGGGGTTCACCCCTCCACTTT CASSLEGQGRRGSPLHF
TRBJ1-1 NA NA TRBV27 TGTGCCAGCAGTTTATTCTGGGGAACTGAAGCTTTCTTT CASSLFWGTEAFF
TRBJ2-7 NA TRBD2 TRBV27 TGTGCCAGCAGTTTGAGGGGGACTAGCGGGGGCGGTAGCTCCTACGAGCAGTACTTC CASSLRGTSGGGSSYEQYF
TRBJ2-1 once NA TRBV19 TGTGCCAGTAGTGGGACCCCCGGCAATGAGCAGTTCTTC CASSGTPGNEQFF
TRBJ2-3 once NA TRBV14 TGTGCCAGCAGCCATTACACAGATACGCAGTATTTT CASSHYTDTQYF
TRBJ1-4 NA NA TRBV5-8 TGTGCCAGCAGCTTGGGCAGGGGTTCTAATGAAAAACTGTTTTTT CASSLGRGSNEKLFF
TRBJ1-5 NA NA TRBV10-2 TGCGCCAGCAGTGAGTCGAATAGTGGAGGGGACAATCAGCCCCAGCATTTT CASSESNSGGDNQPQHF